This T cell receptor beta chain was documented in a study of T cells expressing NK-cell markers. Across the whole study: Sorted CD3+CD56+NKG2C+, CD3+CD56+NKG2C- and CD3+CD56-NKG2C+ T cells provided the TCR beta repertoires. Whole-study results and caveats: The CD3+CD56-NKG2C+ fraction was also led by these clonotypes in a few donors.

Template switching by 5'RACE with UMIs generated the TCR beta cDNA. Following a re-call of the 5' RACE reads, TCRdb has one entry per CDR3 protein and lacks DNA. Found here are fewer than 550,000 distinct CDR3 sequences; the top ten clones hold approximately 1.4%. To note about this clonotype: Its antigen remains unknown.

CDR1 is MNHNS, CDR2 SASEGT, per germline. The CDR3 has 15 amino acids. The chain couples TRBV6-1 to TRBJ1-5; TCRdb calls TRBD1, which cannot be checked without DNA. The TCR sequence derives from a woman aged 45-65 years in good health. Sequences were obtained from blood T cells: a sorted CD56 or NKG2C T cell subset, CD4+ or CD8+ T cells, or bulk PBMC T cells (not recorded which). CDR3 residues: CASQDSLNSNQPQHF.